This T cell receptor (beta chain) was sequenced in a study of T cells after yellow fever vaccination. Overall study context: Preparing low-cell-number fractions relied on SMART-Seq v4 Ultra Low Input. Broader study findings: Secondary responses were weaker yet peaked faster, day 5 versus 15. Clonotypes found in both CD4 and CD8 compartments made up a small share.

UMIs and a universal primer site were added when TCR cDNA was made by 5'RACE template switching. TCRdb re-analysed the 5' RACE reads in MiXCR, keeping a single row per CDR3 protein. Seen here are under 700,000 distinct CDR3 sequences, about 17% observed once, and the top ten hold approximately 15%. This clonotype was recorded at least ten times. The target antigen is unknown. The receptor comes from a man younger than 35 who received the YFV17D yellow fever vaccine. The starting material was PBMCs, obtained more than 4 days after the first yellow fever vaccination.

CDR3 in amino acids: CSARGTGNTEAFF. The CDR3 DNA reads TGCAGTGCTAGGGGGACAGGGAACACTGAAGCTTTCTTT. The chain combines TRBV20-1 with TRBJ1-1, with 8 bases identical to TRBD1. The CDR3 consists of 13 residues. The ends lost 3 bases at V and 1 base at J; junction bases unmatched: 1. Germline V gene sequence: CDR1 DFQATT, CDR2 SNEGSKA (reference sequence).